These 31 T cell receptor beta chains were all obtained from the same sample, sequenced in a study of cytomegalovirus exposure and HLA in healthy donors. PCR involved 60 Vbeta and 13 Jbeta primers. Data came from immunoSEQ multiplex PCR; TCRdb stores just in-frame clones and leaves some out. Its clone listing holds 200,000 or so clones. Sequenced sample: PBMCs. These receptors were taken from a boy between 10 and 17 years old in good health and CMV-seronegative.

A remark on this clone: Germline is not matched at one junction end, which may reflect a read error. The gene calls are TRBV5-1 and TRBJ2-5; 9 bases agree with TRBD2. Germline V gives CDR1 SGHRS, CDR2 YFSETQ. CDR3 size: 17 residues. CDR3 DNA: TGCGCCAGCAGCTTGGGGGACTGGGGTAGCGGGGGAGAGACCCGGTACTTC. Protein sequence: CASSLGDWGSGGETRYF. Variable domain in full (rest from reference TRBV5-1 and TRBJ2-5): KAGVTQTPRYLIKTRGQQVTLSCSPISGHRSVSWYQQTPGQGLQFLFEYFSETQRNKGNFPGRFSGRQFSNSRSEMNVSTLELGDSALYLCASSLGDWGSGGETRYFGPGTRLLVL.

The V call is TRBV7-8, the J call TRBJ1-1; no definite D call. Germline V lookup: CDR1 SGHVS, CDR2 FQNEAQ. Trimming took 5 bases from V and 0 from J, leaving 10 bases between them. The CDR3 has 14 residues. This CDR3 reads CASSLESMNTEAFF. For the CDR3, the DNA is TGTGCCAGCAGCCTTGAGTCAATGAACACTGAAGCTTTCTTT.

About this clone: Other DNA sequences in this specimen translate into the identical CDR3. The chain has TRBV7-9 and TRBJ1-6, with TRBD1 matching over 8 bases. Germline-derived CDR1 and CDR2 are SEHNR and FQNEAQ (reference sequence). The V segment lost 8 bases and the J segment 13 bases; nucleotides outside the gene matches: 10. The CDR3 has 13 residues. CDR3 residues: CASADRVLSPLHF. The CDR3 DNA sequence: TGTGCCAGCGCGGACAGGGTACTTTCGCCCCTCCACTTT.

This chain joins TRBV5-8 and TRBJ2-5, with 8 nucleotides matching TRBD1. The trim removed 5 bases at V and 5 bases at J, leaving 14 bases unmatched. The CDR3 length is 16 residues. Germline values: CDR1 SGHTS, CDR2 YDEGEE. CDR3: CASSRTGLVISETQYF. CDR3 DNA: TGTGCCAGCAGTCGGACAGGGCTTGTTATCTCGGAGACCCAGTACTTC. Full variable domain (remainder filled in from reference TRBV5-8 and TRBJ2-5): EAGVTQSPTHLIKTRGQQATLRCSPISGHTSVYWYQQALGLGLQFLLWYDEGEERNRGNFPPRFSGRQFPNYSSELNVNALELEDSALYLCASSRTGLVISETQYFGPGTRLLVL.

The V and J genes are TRBV30 and TRBJ2-3, with TRBD2 matching 11 bases. Unmatched junction bases numbered 8, after V lost 1 base and J lost 5 bases. Germline V gene sequence: CDR1 GTSNPN, CDR2 SVGIG (reference sequence). The CDR3 consists of 16 residues. CDR3 in amino acids: CAWSGSGGAYGDTQYF. Written as DNA, the CDR3 is TGTGCCTGGAGTGGTAGCGGGGGGGCCTATGGAGATACGCAGTATTTT.

The chain recombines TRBV5-1 with TRBJ2-7; 11 nucleotides align to TRBD1. Germline values: CDR1 SGHRS, CDR2 YFSETQ. The CDR3 loop spans 14 amino acids. V trimming: 4 bases; J trimming: 3 bases; junction bases outside the gene matches: 3. The CDR3 DNA is TGCGCCAGCAGCCCGGGACAGGGGGACTACGAGCAGTACTTC. Its protein is CASSPGQGDYEQYF.

J is TRBJ2-5 and V is TRBV4-1; D may be TRBD1 (5 bases). Near its end, the DNA agrees better with TRBJ2-7, so the J call may be wrong. The CDR3 is 15 residues long. From germline, CDR1 is MGHRA and CDR2 YSYEKL. CDR3 nucleotides: TGCGCCAGCAGCCCTAATTCGAAACAGGTCTACGAGCAGTACTTC. This codes for CASSPNSKQVYEQYF.

The gene calls are TRBV28 and TRBJ2-7; no definite D call. The CDR3 has 15 residues. Trimming stripped 7 bases from V and 0 bases from J, with 16 bases between. Germline CDR1 and CDR2: MDHEN and SYDVKM. The CDR3 loop is CASTPLGGSSYEQYF. The DNA for the CDR3 is TGTGCCAGCACCCCCCTCGGCGGTAGCTCCTACGAGCAGTACTTC.

J is TRBJ2-6 and V is TRBV5-5; D ambiguous. Germline assignment: CDR1 SGHKS and CDR2 YYEKEE (reference sequence). The CDR3 totals 15 residues. V lost 6 bases, J lost 0 bases, and 10 bases lay in between. The CDR3: CASMFQYSGANVLTF. As DNA, the CDR3 is TGTGCCAGCATGTTTCAGTACTCTGGGGCCAACGTCCTGACTTTC. Full variable domain (rest looked up from reference TRBV5-5 and TRBJ2-6): DAGVTQSPTHLIKTRGQQVTLRCSPISGHKSVSWYQQVLGQGPQFIFQYYEKEERGRGNFPDRFSARQFPNYSSELNVNALLLGDSALYLCASMFQYSGANVLTFGAGSRLTVL.

The CDR3 region is CASSYDRGASADTQYF. In nucleotides, the CDR3 is TGTGCCAGCAGCTACGACAGGGGCGCGAGCGCAGATACGCAGTATTTT. J is TRBJ2-3 and V is TRBV5-4; TRBD1 agrees at 8 bases. The J segment lost 4 bases and the V segment lost 3 bases, leaving 10 bases of the junction unmatched. CDR3 size: 16 residues. Germline lookup yields CDR1 SGHNT and CDR2 YYREEE (reference sequence).

The rearrangement uses TRBV11-2 and TRBJ2-7, with 7 bases aligning to TRBD1. This CDR3 contains 15 residues. Germline V gene lookup returns CDR1 SGHAT and CDR2 FQNNGV. The V gene end was trimmed by 6 bases and the J gene end by 0 bases; junction bases not matched to a gene: 8. CDR3 region: CASRVPGTASYEQYF. CDR3 nucleotides: TGTGCCAGCAGAGTACCCGGGACAGCCTCCTACGAGCAGTACTTC.

The chain has TRBV7-2 and TRBJ2-6; a possible D gene is TRBD1 (6 bases). The germline V gene has CDR1 SGHTA and CDR2 FQGNSA. Trimming left V 5 bases short and J 4 bases short, with 12 bases between. CDR3 length: 15 amino acids. In nucleotides, the CDR3 is TGTGCCAGCAGCGTACAGGGATCCGGGGCCAACGTCCTGACTTTC. Translating it yields CASSVQGSGANVLTF.

The CDR3 is CASSQGQAGDEQFF. The CDR3 bases are TGCGCCAGCAGCCAAGGACAGGCCGGCGATGAGCAGTTCTTC. The rearrangement uses TRBV4-3 and TRBJ2-1, with a possible D match to TRBD1 (6 bases). This CDR3 has 14 amino acids. V was cut by 1 base and J by 8 bases, with 12 bases left in between. CDR1 and CDR2 (germline): LGHNA, YSLEER.

The CDR3: CASSELEKLFF. Written as DNA, the CDR3 is TGTGCCAGCAGTGAATTGGAGAAACTGTTTTTT. The V call is TRBV25-1, the J call TRBJ1-4; no clear D gene. The V end lost 1 base, the J end lost 11 bases, and 5 bases lay between the germline ends. CDR1 and CDR2 (germline): MGHDK, SYGVNS. The CDR3 length is 11 residues.

The chain uses TRBV7-3 and TRBJ1-1; the D gene is possibly TRBD1 (5 bases). Germline CDR1 reads SGHTA; CDR2 reads FQGTGA. V lost 5 bases and J 5 bases, leaving 15 bases between the germline ends. This CDR3 spans 14 amino acids. The CDR3 protein is CASSRGGIRTEAFF. DNA for the CDR3: TGTGCCAGCAGCCGGGGGGGGATAAGAACTGAAGCTTTCTTT.

The CDR3 nucleotides are TGTGCCAGCAGCTTGAATGGCGGGGAGCAGTACTTC. Translation gives CASSLNGGEQYF. V and J are TRBV5-6 and TRBJ2-7, with D maybe TRBD2 (5 bases). Germline V gene lookup returns CDR1 SGHDT and CDR2 YYEEEE. CDR3 size: 12 residues. V shed 1 base and J shed 7 bases, with 9 bases lying between them. Drawing the rest from reference TRBV5-6 and TRBJ2-7, the complete variable domain is DAGVTQSPTHLIKTRGQQVTLRCSPKSGHDTVSWYQQALGQGPQFIFQYYEEEERQRGNFPDRFSGHQFPNYSSELNVNALLLGDSALYLCASSLNGGEQYFGPGTRLTVT.

The rearrangement uses TRBV11-2 and TRBJ1-1; D uncertain. Trimming pared 6 bases from V and 5 bases from J, leaving 7 bases between. Germline V gives CDR1 SGHAT, CDR2 FQNNGV. The CDR3 has 11 residues. CDR3 sequence reads: CASRSRTEAFF. DNA of the CDR3: TGTGCCAGCAGAAGCCGAACTGAAGCTTTCTTT.

This chain links TRBV29-1 with TRBJ1-1, with a tentative D call TRBD1 (5 bases). CDR3 size: 15 residues. The ends were cut back, 0 bases at V and 6 bases at J, with 17 bases in the middle. Germline lookup yields CDR1 SQVTM and CDR2 ANQGSEA. The CDR3 region has the DNA TGCAGCGTTGAAGACCACCCCGGGGGTCTGGCTGAAGCTTTCTTT. Translating gives CSVEDHPGGLAEAFF.

The chain employs TRBV27 and TRBJ2-3, with 10 positions matching TRBD2. Germline loops: CDR1 MNHEY, CDR2 SMNVEV (reference sequence). This CDR3 has 16 amino acids. The V and J ends lost 4 bases and 6 bases, in that order; junction bases with no gene match: 10. CDR3: CASSSLAGGIEDTQYF. The DNA of the CDR3 is TGTGCCAGCAGTTCTTTAGCGGGGGGTATCGAGGATACGCAGTATTTT.

The chain is built from TRBV6-5 and TRBJ1-6; TRBD1 aligns across 7 bases. The CDR3 totals 13 residues. The V and J ends lost 2 bases and 8 bases, in that order; junction bases with no gene match: 0. CDR1 is MNHEY, CDR2 SVGAGI, per germline. CDR3 nucleotides: TGTGCCAGCAGTTACCAGGGGGATTCACCCCTCCACTTT. Protein product: CASSYQGDSPLHF.

The V gene is TRBV6-5, the J gene TRBJ1-2; D is uncertain. CDR3 length equals 13 residues. Germline V gene sequence: CDR1 MNHEY, CDR2 SVGAGI. The germline V and J ends were trimmed by 2 bases and 8 bases, with 12 bases remaining between them. CDR3 nucleotide sequence: TGTGCCAGCAGTTACGATGGCATTAAGGGCTACACCTTC. Translated: CASSYDGIKGYTF.

V and J are TRBV28 and TRBJ2-7, with TRBD1 as a possible D gene (6 bases). Germline CDR1 is MDHEN and CDR2 is SYDVKM. The ends were cut back, 6 bases at V and 2 bases at J, with 11 bases in the middle. This CDR3 spans 13 amino acids. The DNA of the CDR3 is TGTGCCAGCAGGACCGGGACAACCTACGAGCAGTACTTC. Its protein is CASRTGTTYEQYF. Full variable domain (remainder filled in from reference TRBV28 and TRBJ2-7): DVKVTQSSRYLVKRTGEKVFLECVQDMDHENMFWYRQDPGLGLRLIYFSYDVKMKEKGDIPEGYSVSREKKERFSLILESASTNQTSMYLCASRTGTTYEQYFGPGTRLTVT.

The chain recombines TRBV2 with TRBJ2-1; perhaps TRBD2 as D (6 bases). The V gene lost 10 bases and the J gene lost 7 bases, with 8 bases spanning the gap. CDR3 length: 10 amino acids. Germline CDR1 reads SNHLY; CDR2 reads FYNNEI. The CDR3 loop is CANGGNEQFF. For the CDR3, the DNA is TGTGCCAACGGAGGGAATGAGCAGTTCTTC.

Here the CDR3 reads CASSVAVGGGTGELFF. DNA for the CDR3: TGTGCCAGCAGCGTAGCGGTCGGGGGGGGAACCGGGGAGCTGTTTTTT. This chain links TRBV9 with TRBJ2-2; 8 positions match TRBD2. Germline trimming cut 0 bases from V and 5 bases from J; bases unmatched to any gene: 6. Per the germline V gene, CDR1 is SGDLS and CDR2 is YYNGEE. The CDR3 runs 16 residues.

V gene TRBV28 combines with J gene TRBJ1-2; TRBD1 agrees at 7 bases. CDR3 size: 14 residues. V shed 4 bases and J 5 bases; nucleotides not matched to a gene: 7. From germline, CDR1 is MDHEN and CDR2 SYDVKM. The CDR3 bases are TGTGCCAGCAGTTCGCCTACAGGGGTTTATGGCTACACCTTC. It yields the protein CASSSPTGVYGYTF.

The chain employs TRBV6-5 and TRBJ2-1; 8 nucleotides match TRBD2. The length of the CDR3 is 14 residues. J gave up 4 bases and V 5 bases, and 4 bases lay outside the gene matches. The germline V gene encodes CDR1 MNHEY and CDR2 SVGAGI. The CDR3 is CASSRASGYNEQFF. Here the CDR3 DNA reads TGTGCCAGCAGTAGGGCTAGCGGGTACAATGAGCAGTTCTTC.

The CDR3 loop is CASSDRQPPYGYTF. The CDR3, as DNA: TGTGCCAGCTCCGATCGACAGCCGCCTTATGGCTACACCTTC. The V call is TRBV13, the J call TRBJ1-2; tentative D call: TRBD1 (5 bases). CDR1 and CDR2 (germline): PRHDT, FYEKMQ (reference sequence). The CDR3 runs to 14 residues. Deletions cut 8 bases from V and 5 bases from J, with 18 bases between. The full variable domain, completed using reference TRBV13 and TRBJ1-2, is AAGVIQSPRHLIKEKRETATLKCYPIPRHDTVYWYQQGPGQDPQFLISFYEKMQSDKGSIPDRFSAQQFSDYHSELNMSSLELGDSALYFCASSDRQPPYGYTFGSGTRLTVV.

The rearrangement uses TRBV28 and TRBJ1-5, with 8 nucleotides matching TRBD1. The CDR3 is made up of 14 amino acids. In germline, CDR1 is MDHEN, CDR2 SYDVKM. V trimming: 5 bases; J trimming: 4 bases; junction bases outside the gene matches: 4. The CDR3 DNA sequence: TGTGCCAGCAGTCCTCGGACAGGGAATCAGCCCCAGCATTTT. Amino acids: CASSPRTGNQPQHF. Full variable domain (remainder filled in from reference TRBV28 and TRBJ1-5): DVKVTQSSRYLVKRTGEKVFLECVQDMDHENMFWYRQDPGLGLRLIYFSYDVKMKEKGDIPEGYSVSREKKERFSLILESASTNQTSMYLCASSPRTGNQPQHFGDGTRLSIL.

The rearrangement links TRBV29-1 to TRBJ1-1, with unresolved D. V was cut by 3 bases and J by 7 bases, with 15 bases left in between. The CDR3 runs 13 residues. Germline CDR1 is SQVTM and CDR2 is ANQGSEA. CDR3 sequence reads: CSVDRGDGFEAFF. The DNA for the CDR3 is TGCAGCGTTGACCGGGGTGACGGATTTGAAGCTTTCTTT.

The chain links TRBV6-5 to TRBJ2-3; D unresolved. Trimming removed 4 bases from V and 5 bases from J, with 4 bases in between. Per germline, CDR1 MNHEY and CDR2 SVGAGI. The CDR3 totals 11 residues. The CDR3 loop reads CASSSRDTQYF. In DNA form, the CDR3 reads TGTGCCAGCAGTTCCCGAGATACGCAGTATTTT.

The chain's CDR3 is CASTLTGYTGELFF. In DNA, the CDR3 is TGTGCCAGCACCCTGACAGGGTATACCGGGGAGCTGTTTTTT. The chain employs TRBV11-1 and TRBJ2-2; 7 positions agree with TRBD1. V lost 7 bases, J lost 5 bases, and 7 bases stayed unmatched. Per the germline V gene, CDR1 is SGHAT and CDR2 is FQDESV (reference sequence). The CDR3 runs to 14 residues.